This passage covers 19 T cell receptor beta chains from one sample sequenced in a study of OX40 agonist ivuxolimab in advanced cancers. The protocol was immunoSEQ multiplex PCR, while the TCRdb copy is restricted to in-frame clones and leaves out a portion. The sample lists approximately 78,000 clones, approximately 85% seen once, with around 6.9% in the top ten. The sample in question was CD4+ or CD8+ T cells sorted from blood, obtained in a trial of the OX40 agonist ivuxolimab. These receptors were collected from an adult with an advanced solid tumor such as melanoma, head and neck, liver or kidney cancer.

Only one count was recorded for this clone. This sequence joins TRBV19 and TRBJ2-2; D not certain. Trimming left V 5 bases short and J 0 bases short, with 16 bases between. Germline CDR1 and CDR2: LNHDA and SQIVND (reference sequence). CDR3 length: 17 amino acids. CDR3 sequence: CASSRIGGRTNTGELFF. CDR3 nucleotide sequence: TGTGCCAGTAGTCGTATCGGCGGCAGGACGAACACCGGGGAGCTGTTTTTT. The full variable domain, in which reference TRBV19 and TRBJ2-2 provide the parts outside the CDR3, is DGGITQSPKYLFRKEGQNVTLSCEQNLNHDAMYWYRQDPGQGLRLIYYSQIVNDFQKGDIAEGYSVSREKKESFPLTVTSAQKNPTAFYLCASSRIGGRTNTGELFFGEGSRLTVL.

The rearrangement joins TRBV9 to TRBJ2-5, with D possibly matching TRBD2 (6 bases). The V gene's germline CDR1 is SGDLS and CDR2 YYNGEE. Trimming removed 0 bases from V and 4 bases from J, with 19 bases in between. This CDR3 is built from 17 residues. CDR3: CASSVGGFGGSGETQYF. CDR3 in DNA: TGTGCCAGCAGCGTAGGTGGCTTCGGGGGAAGTGGAGAGACCCAGTACTTC. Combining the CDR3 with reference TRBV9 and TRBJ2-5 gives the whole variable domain DSGVTQTPKHLITATGQRVTLRCSPRSGDLSVYWYQQSLDQGLQFLIQYYNGEERAKGNILERFSAQQFPDLHSELNLSSLELGDSALYFCASSVGGFGGSGETQYFGPGTRLLVL.

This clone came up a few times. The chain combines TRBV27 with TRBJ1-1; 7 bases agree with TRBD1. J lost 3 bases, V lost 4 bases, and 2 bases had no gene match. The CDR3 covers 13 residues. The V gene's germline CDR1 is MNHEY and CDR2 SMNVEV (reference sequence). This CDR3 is CASSSQGYTEAFF. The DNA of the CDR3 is TGTGCCAGCAGTTCACAGGGGTACACTGAAGCTTTCTTT.

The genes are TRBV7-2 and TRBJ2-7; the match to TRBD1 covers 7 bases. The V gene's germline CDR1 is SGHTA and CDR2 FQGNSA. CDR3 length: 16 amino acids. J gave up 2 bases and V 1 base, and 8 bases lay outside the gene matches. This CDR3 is CASSLVGRQGTYEQYF. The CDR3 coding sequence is TGTGCCAGCAGCTTAGTAGGGAGACAGGGAACCTACGAGCAGTACTTC.

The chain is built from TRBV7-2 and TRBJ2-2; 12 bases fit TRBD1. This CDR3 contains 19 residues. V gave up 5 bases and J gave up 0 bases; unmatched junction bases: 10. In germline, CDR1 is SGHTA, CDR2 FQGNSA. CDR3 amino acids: CASSPRDRGPYSNTGELFF. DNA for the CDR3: TGTGCCAGCAGCCCGAGGGACAGGGGGCCCTATTCGAACACCGGGGAGCTGTTTTTT.

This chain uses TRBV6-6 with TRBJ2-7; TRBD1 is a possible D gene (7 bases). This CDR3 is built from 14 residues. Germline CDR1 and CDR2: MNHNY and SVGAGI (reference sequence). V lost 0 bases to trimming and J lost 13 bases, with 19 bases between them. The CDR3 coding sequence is TGTGCCAGCAGTTACTCCGGAGGGGGCGAAAGAACCTACTTC. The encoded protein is CASSYSGGGERTYF.

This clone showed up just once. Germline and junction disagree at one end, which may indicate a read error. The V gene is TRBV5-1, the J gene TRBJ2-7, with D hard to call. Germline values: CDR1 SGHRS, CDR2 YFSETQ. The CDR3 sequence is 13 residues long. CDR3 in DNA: TGTGCCAGCAGCGTCCGGAACATACGCGAGCAGTACTTC. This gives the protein CASSVRNIREQYF.

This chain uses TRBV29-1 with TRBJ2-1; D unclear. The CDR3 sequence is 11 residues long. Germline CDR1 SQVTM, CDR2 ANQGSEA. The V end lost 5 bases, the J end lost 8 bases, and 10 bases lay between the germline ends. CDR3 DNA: TGCAGCGTTCCCAGGCCCGATGAGCAGTTCTTC. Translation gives CSVPRPDEQFF.

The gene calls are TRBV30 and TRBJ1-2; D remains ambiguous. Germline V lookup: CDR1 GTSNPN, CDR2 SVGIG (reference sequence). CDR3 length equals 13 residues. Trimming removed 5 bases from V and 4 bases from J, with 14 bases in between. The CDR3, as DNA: TGTGCCTGGGACACGGACCTCCCCTATGGCTACACCTTC. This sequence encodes CAWDTDLPYGYTF.

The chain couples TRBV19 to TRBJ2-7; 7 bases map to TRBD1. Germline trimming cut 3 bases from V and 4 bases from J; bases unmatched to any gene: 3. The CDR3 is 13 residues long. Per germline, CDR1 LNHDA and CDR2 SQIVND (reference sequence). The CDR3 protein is CASSMRGRYEQYF. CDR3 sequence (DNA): TGTGCCAGTAGTATGAGGGGGCGATACGAGCAGTACTTC.

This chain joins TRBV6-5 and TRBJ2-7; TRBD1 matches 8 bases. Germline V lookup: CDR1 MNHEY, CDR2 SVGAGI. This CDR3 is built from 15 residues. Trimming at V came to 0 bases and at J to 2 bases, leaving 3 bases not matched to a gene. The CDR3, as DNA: TGTGCCAGCAGTTACTCGGCGACAGGGGCCTACGAGCAGTACTTC. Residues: CASSYSATGAYEQYF.

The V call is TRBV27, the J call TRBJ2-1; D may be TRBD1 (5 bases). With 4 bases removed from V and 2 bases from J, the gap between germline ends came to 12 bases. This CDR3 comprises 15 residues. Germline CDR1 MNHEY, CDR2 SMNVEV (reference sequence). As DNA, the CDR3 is TGTGCCAGCAGTTCCCTTGGGGCGGCCTACAATGAGCAGTTCTTC. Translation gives CASSSLGAAYNEQFF.

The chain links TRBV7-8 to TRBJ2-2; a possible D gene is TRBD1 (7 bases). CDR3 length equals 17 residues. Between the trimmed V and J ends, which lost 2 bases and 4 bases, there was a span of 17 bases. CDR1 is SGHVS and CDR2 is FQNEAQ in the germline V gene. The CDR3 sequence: CASSLMQGGLATGELFF. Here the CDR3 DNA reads TGTGCCAGCAGCTTAATGCAGGGGGGCCTAGCCACCGGGGAGCTGTTTTTT.

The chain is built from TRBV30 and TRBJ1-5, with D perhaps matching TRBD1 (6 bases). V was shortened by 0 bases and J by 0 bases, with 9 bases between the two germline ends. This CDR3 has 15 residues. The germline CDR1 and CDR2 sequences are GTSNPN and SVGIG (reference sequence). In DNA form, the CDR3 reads TGTGCCTGGAGTGTCGGGGGACATAGCAATCAGCCCCAGCATTTT. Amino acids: CAWSVGGHSNQPQHF. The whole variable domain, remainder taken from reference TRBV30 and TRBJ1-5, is SQTIHQWPATLVQPVGSPLSLECTVEGTSNPNLYWYRQAAGRGLQLLFYSVGIGQISSEVPQNLSASRPQDRQFILSSKKLLLSDSGFYLCAWSVGGHSNQPQHFGDGTRLSIL.

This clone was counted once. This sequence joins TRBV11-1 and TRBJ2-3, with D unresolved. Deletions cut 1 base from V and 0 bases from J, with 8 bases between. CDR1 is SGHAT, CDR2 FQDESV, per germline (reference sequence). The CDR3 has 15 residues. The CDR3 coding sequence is TGTGCCAGCAGCTTAGGCAGTCTTAGCACAGATACGCAGTATTTT. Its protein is CASSLGSLSTDTQYF.

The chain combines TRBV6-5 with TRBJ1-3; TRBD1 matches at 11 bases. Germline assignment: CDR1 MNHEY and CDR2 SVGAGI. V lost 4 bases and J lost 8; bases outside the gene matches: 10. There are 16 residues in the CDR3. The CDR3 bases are TGTGCCAGCAGTTCATATGGACAGGGGGCTGTAGACACCATATATTTT. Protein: CASSSYGQGAVDTIYF.

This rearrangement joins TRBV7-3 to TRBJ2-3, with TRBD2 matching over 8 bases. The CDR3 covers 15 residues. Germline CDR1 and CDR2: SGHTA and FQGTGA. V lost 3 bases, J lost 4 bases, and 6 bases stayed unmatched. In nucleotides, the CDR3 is TGTGCCAGCAGCTTCTCGGGAGCGGGAGCAGATACGCAGTATTTT. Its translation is CASSFSGAGADTQYF.

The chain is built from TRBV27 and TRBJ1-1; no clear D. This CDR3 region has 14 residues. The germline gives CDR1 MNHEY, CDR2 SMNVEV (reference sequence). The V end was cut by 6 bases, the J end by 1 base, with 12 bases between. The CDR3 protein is CASSPWNPNTEAFF. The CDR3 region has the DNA TGTGCCAGCAGCCCCTGGAATCCGAACACTGAAGCTTTCTTT.

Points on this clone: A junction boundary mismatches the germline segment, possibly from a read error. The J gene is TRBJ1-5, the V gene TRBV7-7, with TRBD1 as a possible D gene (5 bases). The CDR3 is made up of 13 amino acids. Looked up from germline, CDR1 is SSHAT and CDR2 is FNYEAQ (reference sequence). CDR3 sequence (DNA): TGTGCTAGCAGCCCTGGGGGAAATCAGCCCCAGCATTTT. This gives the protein CASSPGGNQPQHF.